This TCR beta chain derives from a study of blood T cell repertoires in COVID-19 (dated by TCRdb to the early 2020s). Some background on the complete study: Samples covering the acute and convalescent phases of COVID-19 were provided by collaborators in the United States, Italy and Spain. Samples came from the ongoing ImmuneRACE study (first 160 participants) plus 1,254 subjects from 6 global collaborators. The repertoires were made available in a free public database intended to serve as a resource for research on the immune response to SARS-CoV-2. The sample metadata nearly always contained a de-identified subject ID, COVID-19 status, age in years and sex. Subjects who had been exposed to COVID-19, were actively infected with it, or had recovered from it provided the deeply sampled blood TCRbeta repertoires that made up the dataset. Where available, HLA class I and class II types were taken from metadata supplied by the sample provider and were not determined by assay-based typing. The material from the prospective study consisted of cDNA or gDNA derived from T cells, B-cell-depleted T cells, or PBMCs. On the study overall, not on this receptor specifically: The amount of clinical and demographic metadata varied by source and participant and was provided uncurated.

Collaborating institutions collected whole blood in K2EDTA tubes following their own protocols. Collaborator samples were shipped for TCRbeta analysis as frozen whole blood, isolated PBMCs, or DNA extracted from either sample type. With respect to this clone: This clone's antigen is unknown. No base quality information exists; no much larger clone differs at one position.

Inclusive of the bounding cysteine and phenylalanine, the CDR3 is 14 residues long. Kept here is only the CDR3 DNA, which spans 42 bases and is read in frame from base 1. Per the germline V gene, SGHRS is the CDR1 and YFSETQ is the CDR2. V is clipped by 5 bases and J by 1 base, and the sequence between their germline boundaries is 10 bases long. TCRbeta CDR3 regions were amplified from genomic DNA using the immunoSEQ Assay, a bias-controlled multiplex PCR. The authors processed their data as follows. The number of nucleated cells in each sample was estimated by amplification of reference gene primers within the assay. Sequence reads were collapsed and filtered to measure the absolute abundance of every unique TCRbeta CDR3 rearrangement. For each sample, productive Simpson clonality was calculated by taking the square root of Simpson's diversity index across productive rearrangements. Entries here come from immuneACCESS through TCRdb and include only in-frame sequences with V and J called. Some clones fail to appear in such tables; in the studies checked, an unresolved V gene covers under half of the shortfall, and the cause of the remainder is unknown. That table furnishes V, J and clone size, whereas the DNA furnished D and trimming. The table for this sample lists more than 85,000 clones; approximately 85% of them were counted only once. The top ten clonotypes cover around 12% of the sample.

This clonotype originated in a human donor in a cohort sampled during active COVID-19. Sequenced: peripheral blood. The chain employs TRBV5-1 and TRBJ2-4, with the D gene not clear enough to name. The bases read TGCGCCAGCAGTCCCTCTAGGGCCAAAAACATTCAGTACTTC. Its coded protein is CASSPSRAKNIQYF.